The present TCR beta chain was sequenced within a study of T cells in localized non-small cell lung cancer. General study results and limits: Because only a single region of the tumor was sequenced, heterogeneity remains possible. Tumor showed lower T cell clonality than uninvolved adjacent lung, where it was highest. Detection in adjacent lung was observed for a median 57 of the top 100 tumor clones.

V was pared by 11 bases and J by 7 bases, with 12 bases between. Per germline, CDR1 MRHNA and CDR2 SNTAGT. There are 12 residues in the CDR3. The repertoire was sequenced with immunoSEQ multiplex PCR; TCRdb's copy has only in-frame clones and lacks some. Of tens of thousands of clones in the sample, approximately 84% are singletons; the top ten hold around 3.8%. Remarks on this clone: The antigen is unknown.

The receptor was derived from a male donor at least 60 years old with stage III lung adenocarcinoma. Sequenced here: peripheral blood, sampled before any cancer treatment. The chain employs TRBV6-4 and TRBJ1-6; D perhaps matches TRBD1 (6 bases). For the CDR3, the DNA is TGTGCCGACAAAGGGGGGAATTCACCCCTCCACTTT. It yields the protein CADKGGNSPLHF.